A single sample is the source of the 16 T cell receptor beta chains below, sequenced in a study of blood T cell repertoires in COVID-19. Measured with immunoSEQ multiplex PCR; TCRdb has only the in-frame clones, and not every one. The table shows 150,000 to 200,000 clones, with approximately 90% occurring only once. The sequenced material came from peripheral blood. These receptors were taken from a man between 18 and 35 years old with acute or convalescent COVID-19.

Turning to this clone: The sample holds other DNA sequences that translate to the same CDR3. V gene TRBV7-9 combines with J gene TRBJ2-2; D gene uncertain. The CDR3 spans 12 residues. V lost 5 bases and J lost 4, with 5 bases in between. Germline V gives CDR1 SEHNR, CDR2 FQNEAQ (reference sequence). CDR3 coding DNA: TGTGCCAGCAGCCTTTCCACCGGGGAGCTGTTTTTT. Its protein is CASSLSTGELFF.

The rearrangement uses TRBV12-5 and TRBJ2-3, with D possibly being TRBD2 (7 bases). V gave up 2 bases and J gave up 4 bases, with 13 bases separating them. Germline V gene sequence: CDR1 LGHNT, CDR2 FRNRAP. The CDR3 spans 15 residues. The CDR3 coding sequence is TGTGCTAGTGGTTTGCCACAGGGAGGGGCAGATACGCAGTATTTT. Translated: CASGLPQGGADTQYF.

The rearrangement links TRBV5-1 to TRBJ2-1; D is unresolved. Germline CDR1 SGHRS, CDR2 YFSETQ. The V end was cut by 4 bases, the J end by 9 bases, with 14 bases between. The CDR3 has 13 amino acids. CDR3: CASSLVTVGEQFF. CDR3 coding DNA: TGCGCCAGCAGCCTAGTCACGGTGGGTGAGCAGTTCTTC.

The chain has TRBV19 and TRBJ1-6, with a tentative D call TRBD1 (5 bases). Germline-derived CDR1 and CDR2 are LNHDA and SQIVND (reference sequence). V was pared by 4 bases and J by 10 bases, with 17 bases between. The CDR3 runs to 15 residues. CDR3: CASSNQGIDGSPLHF. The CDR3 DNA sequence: TGTGCCAGTAGTAATCAGGGAATAGATGGCTCACCCCTCCACTTT.

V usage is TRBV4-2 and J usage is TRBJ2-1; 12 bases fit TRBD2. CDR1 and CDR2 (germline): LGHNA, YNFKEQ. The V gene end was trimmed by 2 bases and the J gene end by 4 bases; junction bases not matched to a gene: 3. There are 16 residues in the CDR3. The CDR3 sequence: CASSQLAGGPYNEQFF. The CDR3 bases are TGTGCCAGCAGCCAACTAGCGGGGGGGCCGTACAATGAGCAGTTCTTC.

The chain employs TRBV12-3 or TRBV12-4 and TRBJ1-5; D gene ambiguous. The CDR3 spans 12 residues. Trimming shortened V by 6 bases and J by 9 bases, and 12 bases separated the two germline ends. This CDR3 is CASSIDGVPQHF. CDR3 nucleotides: TGTGCCAGCAGCATTGACGGGGTGCCCCAGCATTTT.

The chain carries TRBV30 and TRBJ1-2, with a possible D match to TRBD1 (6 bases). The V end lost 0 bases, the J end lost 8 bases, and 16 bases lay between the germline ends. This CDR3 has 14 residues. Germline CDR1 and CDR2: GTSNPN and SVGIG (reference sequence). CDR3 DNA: TGTGCCTGGAGTGTACCACAGGGCTATCGAGGCTACACCTTC. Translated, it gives CAWSVPQGYRGYTF.

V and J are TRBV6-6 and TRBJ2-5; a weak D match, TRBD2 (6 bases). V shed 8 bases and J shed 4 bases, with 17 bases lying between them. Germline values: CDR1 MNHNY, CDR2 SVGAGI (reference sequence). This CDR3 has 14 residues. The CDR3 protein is CASCSPGVGETQYF. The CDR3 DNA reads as TGTGCCAGCTGCTCCCCGGGGGTCGGAGAGACCCAGTACTTC.

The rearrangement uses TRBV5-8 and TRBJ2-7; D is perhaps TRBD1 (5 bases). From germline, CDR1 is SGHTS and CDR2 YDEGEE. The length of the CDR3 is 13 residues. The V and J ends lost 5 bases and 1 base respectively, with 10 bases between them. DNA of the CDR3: TGTGCCAGCAGTTCAAGACAGTCCTACGAGCAGTACTTC. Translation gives CASSSRQSYEQYF.

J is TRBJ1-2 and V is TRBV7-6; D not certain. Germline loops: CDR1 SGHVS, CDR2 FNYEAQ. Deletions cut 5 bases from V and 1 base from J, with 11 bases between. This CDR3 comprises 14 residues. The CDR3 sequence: CASSPSPVNYGYTF. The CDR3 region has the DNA TGTGCCAGCAGCCCGAGTCCCGTTAACTATGGCTACACCTTC.

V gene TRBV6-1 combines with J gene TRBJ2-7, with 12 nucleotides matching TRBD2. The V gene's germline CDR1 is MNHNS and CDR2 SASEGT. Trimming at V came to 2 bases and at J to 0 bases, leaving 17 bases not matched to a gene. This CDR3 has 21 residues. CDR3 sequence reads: CASSESGIGLAGGPSSYEQYF. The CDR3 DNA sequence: TGTGCCAGCAGTGAAAGCGGAATTGGGCTAGCGGGGGGGCCGAGCTCCTACGAGCAGTACTTC.

The CDR3 loop is CASSPPGRGNTEAFF. In DNA form, the CDR3 reads TGTGCCAGCTCACCACCGGGCAGGGGGAACACTGAAGCTTTCTTT. V is TRBV18 and J is TRBJ1-1; possibly TRBD1 for D (6 bases). CDR1 KGHSH and CDR2 LQKENI come from the germline V gene. The CDR3 consists of 15 residues. V lost 0 bases, J lost 1 base, and 9 bases lay in between.

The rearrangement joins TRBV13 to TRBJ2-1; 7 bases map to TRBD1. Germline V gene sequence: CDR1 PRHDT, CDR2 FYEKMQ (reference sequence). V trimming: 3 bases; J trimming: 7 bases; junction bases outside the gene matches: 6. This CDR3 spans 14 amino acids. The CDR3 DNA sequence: TGTGCCAGCAGCTTGGACACCAGGGGGAATGAGCAGTTCTTC. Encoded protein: CASSLDTRGNEQFF.

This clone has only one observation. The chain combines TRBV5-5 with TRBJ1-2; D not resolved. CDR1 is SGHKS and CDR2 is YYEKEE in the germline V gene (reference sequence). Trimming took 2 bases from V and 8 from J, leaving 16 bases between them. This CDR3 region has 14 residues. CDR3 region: CASSLPLRGQGYTF. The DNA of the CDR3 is TGTGCCAGCAGCTTACCTCTCAGAGGTCAGGGCTACACCTTC.

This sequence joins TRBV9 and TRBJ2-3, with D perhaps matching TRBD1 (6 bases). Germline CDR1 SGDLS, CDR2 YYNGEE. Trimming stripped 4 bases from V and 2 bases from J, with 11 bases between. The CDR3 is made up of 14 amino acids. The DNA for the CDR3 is TGTGCCAGCAGCTACAGGGATCTCACAGATACGCAGTATTTT. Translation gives CASSYRDLTDTQYF.

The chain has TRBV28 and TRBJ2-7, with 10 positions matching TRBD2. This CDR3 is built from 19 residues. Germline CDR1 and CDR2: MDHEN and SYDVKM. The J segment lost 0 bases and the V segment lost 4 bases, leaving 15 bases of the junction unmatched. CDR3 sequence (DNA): TGTGCCAGCAGTTCCTTAACGCTAGCGGGGGCCTTAAGCTCCTACGAGCAGTACTTC. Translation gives CASSSLTLAGALSSYEQYF.